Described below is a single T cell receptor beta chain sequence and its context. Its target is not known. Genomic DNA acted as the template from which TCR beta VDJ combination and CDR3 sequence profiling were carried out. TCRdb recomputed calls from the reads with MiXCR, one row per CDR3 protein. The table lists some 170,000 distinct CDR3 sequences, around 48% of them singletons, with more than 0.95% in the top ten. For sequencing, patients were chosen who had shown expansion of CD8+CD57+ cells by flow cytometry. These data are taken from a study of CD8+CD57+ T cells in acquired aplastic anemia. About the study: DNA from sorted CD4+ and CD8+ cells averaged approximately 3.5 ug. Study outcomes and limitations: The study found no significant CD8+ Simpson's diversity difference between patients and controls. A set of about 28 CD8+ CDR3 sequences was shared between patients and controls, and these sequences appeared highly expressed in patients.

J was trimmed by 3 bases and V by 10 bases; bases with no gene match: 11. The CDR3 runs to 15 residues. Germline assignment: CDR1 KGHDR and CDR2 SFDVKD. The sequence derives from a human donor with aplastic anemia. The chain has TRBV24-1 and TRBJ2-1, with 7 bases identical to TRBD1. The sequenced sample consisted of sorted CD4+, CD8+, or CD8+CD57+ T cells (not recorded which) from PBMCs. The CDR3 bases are TGTGCCACAAGCCCTCGGGACAGATTCTACAATGAGCAGTTCTTC. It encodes CATSPRDRFYNEQFF.